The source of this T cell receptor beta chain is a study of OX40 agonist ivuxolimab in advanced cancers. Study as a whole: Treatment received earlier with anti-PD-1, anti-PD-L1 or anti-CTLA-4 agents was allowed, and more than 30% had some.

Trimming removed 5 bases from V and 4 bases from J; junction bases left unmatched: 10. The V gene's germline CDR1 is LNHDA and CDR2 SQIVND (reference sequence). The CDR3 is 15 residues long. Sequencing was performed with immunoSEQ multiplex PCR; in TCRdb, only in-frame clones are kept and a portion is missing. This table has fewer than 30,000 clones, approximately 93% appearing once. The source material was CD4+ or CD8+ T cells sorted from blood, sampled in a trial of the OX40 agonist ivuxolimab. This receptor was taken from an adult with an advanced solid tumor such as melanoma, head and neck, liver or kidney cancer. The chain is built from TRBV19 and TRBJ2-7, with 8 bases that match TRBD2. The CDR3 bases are TGTGCCAGTAGTTCGAGCGGGAGTACATGGTACGAGCAGTACTTC. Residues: CASSSSGSTWYEQYF.